The 30 T cell receptor beta chains reported below all come from one sample, sequenced in a study of control samples from healthy donors and cancer patients. Some clones are missing from TCRdb's copy, which holds only in-frame ones; the method was immunoSEQ multiplex PCR. This table holds fewer than 90,000 clones, about 87% found once. The material sequenced was blood. All receptors derive from a man in his fifties in good health.

This clone was found once. The chain joins TRBV9 to TRBJ2-1, with D tentatively TRBD1 (5 bases). Between the trimmed V and J ends, which lost 0 bases and 0 bases, there was a span of 10 bases. Germline values: CDR1 SGDLS, CDR2 YYNGEE. The CDR3 consists of 16 residues. The CDR3 loop is CASSVEGRSSYNEQFF. DNA for the CDR3: TGTGCCAGCAGCGTAGAGGGGCGGAGCTCCTACAATGAGCAGTTCTTC.

CDR3 in DNA: TGTGCCAGCAGCCGCCGGACAGGTCCTGGAAACACCATATATTTT. This codes for CASSRRTGPGNTIYF. The rearrangement joins TRBV7-2 to TRBJ1-3, with TRBD1 identical over 7 bases. Per germline, CDR1 SGHTA and CDR2 FQGNSA. This CDR3 region has 15 residues. Germline trimming cut 5 bases from V and 2 bases from J; bases unmatched to any gene: 6.

The chain carries TRBV5-6 and TRBJ2-7; D may correspond to TRBD1 or TRBD2 (5 bases each). CDR3 length: 12 amino acids. Germline-derived CDR1 and CDR2 are SGHDT and YYEEEE. V lost 2 bases to trimming and J lost 5 bases, with 8 bases between them. The chain's CDR3 is CASSFGTDEQYV. In DNA, the CDR3 is TGTGCCAGCAGCTTCGGGACGGACGAGCAGTACGTC.

This clone was found once. V gene TRBV24-1 combines with J gene TRBJ2-3, with 13 bases fitting TRBD2. The germline V gene has CDR1 KGHDR and CDR2 SFDVKD. The CDR3 length is 16 residues. V dropped 4 bases and J dropped 3; count of bases not matched to a gene: 3. CDR3 coding DNA: TGTGCCACCAGTGAAGGACTAGCGGGAGCGACAGATACGCAGTATTTT. Residues: CATSEGLAGATDTQYF.

This chain joins TRBV9 and TRBJ2-2, with 12 nucleotides matching TRBD1. The germline gives CDR1 SGDLS, CDR2 YYNGEE. Trimming cost V 5 bases and J 6 bases; bases outside gene matches: 8. The CDR3 has 16 amino acids. The CDR3 DNA reads TGTGCCAGCAGGTCCGGGACAGGGGGCGCCGCCGGGGAGCTGTTTTTT. Translated: CASRSGTGGAAGELFF. The full variable domain, in which reference TRBV9 and TRBJ2-2 provide the parts outside the CDR3, is DSGVTQTPKHLITATGQRVTLRCSPRSGDLSVYWYQQSLDQGLQFLIQYYNGEERAKGNILERFSAQQFPDLHSELNLSSLELGDSALYFCASRSGTGGAAGELFFGEGSRLTVL.

V is TRBV4-3 and J is TRBJ1-1; D gene ambiguous. CDR1 is LGHNA, CDR2 YSLEER, per germline. CDR3 size: 15 residues. The ends were cut back, 0 bases at V and 1 base at J, with 9 bases in the middle. Here the CDR3 reads CASSQETGGNTEAFF. Written as DNA, the CDR3 is TGCGCCAGCAGCCAAGAAACGGGCGGGAACACTGAAGCTTTCTTT.

The chain uses TRBV2 and TRBJ2-7; D possibly corresponds to TRBD2 (6 bases). Germline-derived CDR1 and CDR2 are SNHLY and FYNNEI. This CDR3 has 15 amino acids. V lost 1 base, J lost 6 bases, and 16 bases lay in between. CDR3 region: CASSEDRGLNSEQYF. CDR3 nucleotides: TGTGCCAGCAGTGAAGACAGAGGACTAAACAGCGAGCAGTACTTC.

This sequence joins TRBV12-5 and TRBJ2-7; the D gene could be TRBD1 or TRBD2 (5 bases each). CDR3 length: 12 amino acids. Trimming stripped 7 bases from V and 7 bases from J, with 14 bases between. CDR1 and CDR2 (germline): LGHNT, FRNRAP. CDR3: CASAPGPPEQYF. The CDR3 nucleotides are TGTGCTAGTGCCCCGGGACCACCTGAGCAGTACTTC.

V and J are TRBV4-3 and TRBJ1-5, with D maybe TRBD1 (5 bases). Germline CDR1 is LGHNA and CDR2 is YSLEER. The V and J ends lost 2 bases and 0 bases respectively, with 11 bases between them. The CDR3 sequence is 16 residues long. In nucleotides, the CDR3 is TGCGCCAGCAGCCAAAGCTTGACAGTTAGCAATCAGCCCCAGCATTTT. Translated, it gives CASSQSLTVSNQPQHF.

The chain uses TRBV11-3 and TRBJ2-7; TRBD2 matches 7 bases. The V and J ends lost 5 bases and 3 bases, in that order; junction bases with no gene match: 7. CDR1 SGHNT and CDR2 YENEEA come from the germline V gene. The CDR3 is 14 residues long. CDR3 loop: CASSRLAASYEQYF. The CDR3 region has the DNA TGTGCCAGCAGCCGGCTAGCGGCGAGCTACGAGCAGTACTTC.

V is TRBV30 and J is TRBJ1-6; D gene unclear. Trimming took off 0 bases at V and 9 bases at J, with 12 bases between the two ends. The CDR3 contains 14 residues. Germline CDR1 is GTSNPN and CDR2 is SVGIG (reference sequence). The CDR3 region is CAWSVYGSGSPLHF. In DNA, the CDR3 is TGTGCCTGGAGTGTATACGGTTCAGGTTCACCCCTCCACTTT.

This clone has only a few counts. CDR3 in amino acids: CASSPGGQVGTMETEAFF. As DNA, the CDR3 is TGTGCCAGCAGCCCAGGGGGACAGGTCGGCACGATGGAGACTGAAGCTTTCTTT. The chain joins TRBV7-8 to TRBJ1-1; 8 positions agree with TRBD1. V trimming: 5 bases; J trimming: 5 bases; junction bases outside the gene matches: 19. Germline V gene sequence: CDR1 SGHVS, CDR2 FQNEAQ. This CDR3 is built from 18 residues.

The chain combines TRBV4-3 with TRBJ2-1; D is undetermined. The V and J ends lost 0 bases and 8 bases respectively, with 14 bases between them. Per germline, CDR1 LGHNA and CDR2 YSLEER. The CDR3 is 15 amino acids. The CDR3 protein is CASSQDRNSLYEQFF. The CDR3 DNA reads TGCGCCAGCAGCCAAGATCGTAATAGCCTCTATGAGCAGTTCTTC.

This clone was picked up one time. The chain combines TRBV19 with TRBJ2-1; TRBD1 might be the D (5 bases). Germline assignment: CDR1 LNHDA and CDR2 SQIVND (reference sequence). V was shortened by 5 bases and J by 0 bases, with 11 bases between the two germline ends. The CDR3 length is 15 residues. The CDR3 coding sequence is TGTGCCAGTAGTGCGACAGAGAGCTCCTACAATGAGCAGTTCTTC. Protein: CASSATESSYNEQFF. Full variable domain (missing parts from reference TRBV19 and TRBJ2-1): DGGITQSPKYLFRKEGQNVTLSCEQNLNHDAMYWYRQDPGQGLRLIYYSQIVNDFQKGDIAEGYSVSREKKESFPLTVTSAQKNPTAFYLCASSATESSYNEQFFGPGTRLTVL.

The chain combines TRBV19 with TRBJ1-2; D is possibly TRBD1 (5 bases). With 4 bases removed from V and 3 bases from J, the gap between germline ends came to 18 bases. The CDR3 totals 16 residues. Germline values: CDR1 LNHDA, CDR2 SQIVND (reference sequence). The chain's CDR3 is CASSTSQGRVDYGYTF. The CDR3 DNA is TGTGCCAGTAGTACCTCCCAGGGACGAGTAGACTATGGCTACACCTTC. Full variable domain (rest looked up from reference TRBV19 and TRBJ1-2): DGGITQSPKYLFRKEGQNVTLSCEQNLNHDAMYWYRQDPGQGLRLIYYSQIVNDFQKGDIAEGYSVSREKKESFPLTVTSAQKNPTAFYLCASSTSQGRVDYGYTFGSGTRLTVV.

The chain joins TRBV12-5 to TRBJ1-1; the D gene is possibly TRBD1 (5 bases). The V gene's germline CDR1 is LGHNT and CDR2 FRNRAP. Trimming cost V 0 bases and J 1 base, with 9 bases left between them. The CDR3 has 15 amino acids. CDR3 coding DNA: TGTGCTAGTGGTTTGGTACTCGGGGGGAACACTGAAGCTTTCTTT. Translation gives CASGLVLGGNTEAFF.

The V call is TRBV14, the J call TRBJ1-1; D is undetermined. This CDR3 comprises 14 residues. V was cut by 3 bases and J by 6 bases, with 14 bases left in between. CDR1 SGHDN and CDR2 FVKESK come from the germline V gene. CDR3 nucleotide sequence: TGTGCCAGCAGCCAGTGGCAGGATGGATCTGAAGCTTTCTTT. This encodes CASSQWQDGSEAFF.

The genes are TRBV19 and TRBJ1-5; possible D gene TRBD1, 6 bases. The CDR3 spans 15 residues. V dropped 3 bases and J dropped 0 bases, with 9 bases sitting between them. The germline V gene encodes CDR1 LNHDA and CDR2 SQIVND (reference sequence). CDR3 in DNA: TGTGCCAGTAGTATCGGGACAACTAGCAATCAGCCCCAGCATTTT. Its translation: CASSIGTTSNQPQHF.

The rearrangement uses TRBV5-1 and TRBJ1-1; tentatively, D is TRBD1 (6 bases). This CDR3 contains 15 residues. Germline values: CDR1 SGHRS, CDR2 YFSETQ. Trimming pared 0 bases from V and 0 bases from J, leaving 9 bases between. CDR3 in amino acids: CASSLAGTMNTEAFF. The CDR3, as DNA: TGCGCCAGCAGCTTGGCCGGGACAATGAACACTGAAGCTTTCTTT.

This chain uses TRBV4-1 with TRBJ1-2, with D perhaps TRBD1 (5 bases). This CDR3 has 14 amino acids. The germline gives CDR1 MGHRA, CDR2 YSYEKL. V was trimmed by 0 bases and J by 6 bases, leaving 11 bases between them. The CDR3: CASSQDGGLNGYTF. The CDR3 DNA is TGCGCCAGCAGCCAAGATGGGGGGTTAAATGGCTACACCTTC.

V gene TRBV9 combines with J gene TRBJ2-2; 9 bases are a match to TRBD2. This CDR3 contains 16 residues. The V and J ends lost 3 bases and 3 bases, in that order; junction bases with no gene match: 6. The germline gives CDR1 SGDLS, CDR2 YYNGEE. The CDR3 DNA reads TGTGCCAGCAGCGGGCTTAGCGGGGGATACACCGGGGAGCTGTTTTTT. Its protein is CASSGLSGGYTGELFF. Looking up the rest from reference TRBV9 and TRBJ2-2 gives the full variable domain: DSGVTQTPKHLITATGQRVTLRCSPRSGDLSVYWYQQSLDQGLQFLIQYYNGEERAKGNILERFSAQQFPDLHSELNLSSLELGDSALYFCASSGLSGGYTGELFFGEGSRLTVL.

The chain couples TRBV9 to TRBJ2-3, with D perhaps TRBD1 (5 bases). The V gene's germline CDR1 is SGDLS and CDR2 YYNGEE. This CDR3 is built from 14 residues. Trimming removed 0 bases from V and 2 bases from J, with 7 bases in between. CDR3 coding DNA: TGTGCCAGCAGCGTAGAGGACATCACAGATACGCAGTATTTT. It encodes CASSVEDITDTQYF.

The chain employs TRBV12-3 or TRBV12-4 and TRBJ2-5; maybe TRBD2 (5 bases). V was pared by 3 bases and J by 5 bases, with 10 bases between. The CDR3 is 13 residues long. CDR3: CASSFRGEETQYF. The CDR3, as DNA: TGTGCCAGCAGTTTTCGGGGTGAGGAGACCCAGTACTTC.

This chain connects TRBV5-1 to TRBJ2-2, with D unresolved. V lost 0 bases and J lost 7, with 7 bases in between. In germline, CDR1 is SGHRS, CDR2 YFSETQ. The CDR3 runs 13 residues. The CDR3 region is CASSLVILGELFF. In DNA, the CDR3 is TGCGCCAGCAGCTTGGTGATCCTCGGGGAGCTGTTTTTT.

The V call is TRBV9, the J call TRBJ2-1, with TRBD2 matching 10 bases. The V gene's germline CDR1 is SGDLS and CDR2 YYNGEE. The CDR3 is 15 residues long. The ends lost 3 bases at V and 2 bases at J; junction bases unmatched: 2. The CDR3 sequence: CASSESGGAYNEQFF. CDR3 DNA: TGTGCCAGCAGCGAGAGCGGGGGGGCCTACAATGAGCAGTTCTTC. Full variable domain (outside the CDR3, taken from reference TRBV9 and TRBJ2-1): DSGVTQTPKHLITATGQRVTLRCSPRSGDLSVYWYQQSLDQGLQFLIQYYNGEERAKGNILERFSAQQFPDLHSELNLSSLELGDSALYFCASSESGGAYNEQFFGPGTRLTVL.

This clone was seen a handful of times. V and J are TRBV9 and TRBJ2-3; D is unresolved. Germline loops: CDR1 SGDLS, CDR2 YYNGEE. This CDR3 has 13 amino acids. The ends were cut back, 0 bases at V and 1 base at J, with 3 bases in the middle. The CDR3 DNA sequence: TGTGCCAGCAGCGTAGGGGGCACAGATACGCAGTATTTT. Protein product: CASSVGGTDTQYF. Full variable domain (outside the CDR3, taken from reference TRBV9 and TRBJ2-3): DSGVTQTPKHLITATGQRVTLRCSPRSGDLSVYWYQQSLDQGLQFLIQYYNGEERAKGNILERFSAQQFPDLHSELNLSSLELGDSALYFCASSVGGTDTQYFGPGTRLTVL.

V usage is TRBV28 and J usage is TRBJ1-4, with D tentatively TRBD1 (6 bases). This CDR3 has 14 amino acids. Trimming cost V 6 bases and J 5 bases, with 13 bases left between them. Per the germline V gene, CDR1 is MDHEN and CDR2 is SYDVKM. The CDR3 reads CASRAKQGNEKLFF. DNA of the CDR3: TGTGCCAGCAGAGCAAAGCAGGGGAATGAAAAACTGTTTTTT.

This clone showed up just once. The chain has TRBV6-6 and TRBJ1-1; D is perhaps TRBD1 (5 bases). The CDR3 sequence is 14 residues long. V lost 5 bases, J lost 3 bases, and 13 bases lay in between. CDR1 MNHNY and CDR2 SVGAGI come from the germline V gene (reference sequence). The CDR3 sequence is CASSGGAAYTEAFF. For the CDR3, the DNA is TGTGCCAGCAGTGGAGGGGCAGCCTACACTGAAGCTTTCTTT.

This clone came up once. The J gene is TRBJ1-2, the V gene TRBV11-2; tentative D call: TRBD1 (6 bases). V dropped 1 base and J dropped 2 bases, with 11 bases sitting between them. Germline CDR1 and CDR2: SGHAT and FQNNGV. The CDR3 consists of 15 residues. CDR3 residues: CASSLGGGLNYGYTF. CDR3 sequence (DNA): TGTGCCAGCAGCTTAGGTGGGGGGCTGAACTATGGCTACACCTTC.

The rearrangement uses TRBV6-6 and TRBJ1-1; 10 bases match TRBD1. Germline trimming cut 6 bases from V and 5 bases from J; bases unmatched to any gene: 9. Germline CDR1 MNHNY, CDR2 SVGAGI (reference sequence). This CDR3 comprises 15 residues. CDR3 region: CASSPRDRGGTEAFF. CDR3 nucleotides: TGTGCCAGCAGCCCACGGGACAGGGGAGGAACTGAAGCTTTCTTT.